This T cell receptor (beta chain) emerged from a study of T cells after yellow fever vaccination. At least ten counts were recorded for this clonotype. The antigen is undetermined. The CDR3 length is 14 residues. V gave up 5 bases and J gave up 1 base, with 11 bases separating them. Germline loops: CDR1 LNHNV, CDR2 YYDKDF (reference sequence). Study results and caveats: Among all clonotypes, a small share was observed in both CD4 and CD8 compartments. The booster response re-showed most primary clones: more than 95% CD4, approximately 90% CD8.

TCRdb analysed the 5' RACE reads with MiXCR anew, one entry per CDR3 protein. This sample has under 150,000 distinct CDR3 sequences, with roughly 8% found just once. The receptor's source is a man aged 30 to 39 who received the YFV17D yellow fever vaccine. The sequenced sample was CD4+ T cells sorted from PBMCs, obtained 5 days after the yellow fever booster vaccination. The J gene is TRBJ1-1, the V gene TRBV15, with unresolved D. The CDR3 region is CATSRNRANTEAFF. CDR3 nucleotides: TGTGCCACCAGCCGGAATCGAGCGAACACTGAAGCTTTCTTT.